This T cell receptor (beta chain) was found in a study of early T cells in non-severe SARS-CoV-2 infection. Turning to this clonotype: This sequence may be a read error, since a much larger clone differs from it by one base.

Individual cDNA molecules carried attached unique molecular identifiers. One entry per CDR3 protein results from TCRdb running MiXCR on the 5' RACE reads. The data hold tens of thousands of distinct CDR3 sequences, with less than 14% observed a single time. This CDR3 region has 14 residues. Germline CDR1 is MNHEY and CDR2 is SVGEGT. Trimming took 11 bases from V and 2 from J, leaving 17 bases between them. The TCR comes from an adult who was a healthcare worker with PCR-confirmed SARS-CoV-2 infection or an uninfected control (not recorded which). Specimen: whole blood. The V gene is TRBV6-2 or TRBV6-3, the J gene TRBJ2-3; the D gene is possibly TRBD2 (6 bases). CDR3 protein: CAGSPGGDTDTQYF. The CDR3 DNA reads as TGTGCCGGCTCGCCCGGGGGAGACACAGATACGCAGTATTTT.